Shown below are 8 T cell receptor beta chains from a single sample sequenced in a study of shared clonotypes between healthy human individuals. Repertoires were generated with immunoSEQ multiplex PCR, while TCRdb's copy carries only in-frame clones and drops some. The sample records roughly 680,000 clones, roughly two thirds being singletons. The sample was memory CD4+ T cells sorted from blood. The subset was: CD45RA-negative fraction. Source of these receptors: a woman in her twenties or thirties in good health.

The CDR3: CASSLALGYGYTF. In DNA, the CDR3 is TGTGCCAGCAGTTTAGCATTAGGGTATGGCTACACCTTC. The chain carries TRBV27 and TRBJ1-2; D is unclear. This CDR3 has 13 residues. CDR1 is MNHEY, CDR2 SMNVEV, per germline (reference sequence). V was cut by 2 bases and J by 5 bases, with 9 bases left in between.

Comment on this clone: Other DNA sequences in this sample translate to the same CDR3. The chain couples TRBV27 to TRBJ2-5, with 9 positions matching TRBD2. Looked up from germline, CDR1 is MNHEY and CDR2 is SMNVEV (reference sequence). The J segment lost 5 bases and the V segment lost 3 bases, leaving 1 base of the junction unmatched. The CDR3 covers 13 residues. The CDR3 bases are TGTGCCAGCAGTTTGCGGGAGGGGGAGACCCAGTACTTC. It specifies CASSLREGETQYF.

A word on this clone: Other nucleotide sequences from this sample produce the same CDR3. The CDR3 DNA follows: TGTGCCAGCAGTTTATCGTCAACTAGCGGGAGAGATACGCAGTATTTT. Translating gives CASSLSSTSGRDTQYF. The chain joins TRBV27 to TRBJ2-3, with 11 bases matching TRBD2. This CDR3 has 16 residues. Germline V gene data show CDR1 as MNHEY and CDR2 as SMNVEV (reference sequence). Losses at the gene ends were 0 bases for V and 5 bases for J; bases not matched to a gene: 4.

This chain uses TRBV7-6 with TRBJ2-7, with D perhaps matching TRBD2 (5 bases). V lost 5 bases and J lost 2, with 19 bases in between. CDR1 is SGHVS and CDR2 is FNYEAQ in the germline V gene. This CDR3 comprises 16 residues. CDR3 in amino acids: CASSPGGGNVAYEQYF. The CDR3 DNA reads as TGTGCCAGCAGCCCCGGAGGTGGGAACGTAGCCTACGAGCAGTACTTC.

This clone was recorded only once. The CDR3 bases are TGTGCCAGCAGTTTATGGTCCGGCAATAGCAATCAGCCCCAGCATTTT. This codes for CASSLWSGNSNQPQHF. The chain recombines TRBV28 with TRBJ1-5; D is unresolved. The germline V and J ends were trimmed by 0 bases and 0 bases, with 9 bases remaining between them. This CDR3 region has 16 residues. The V gene's germline CDR1 is MDHEN and CDR2 SYDVKM.

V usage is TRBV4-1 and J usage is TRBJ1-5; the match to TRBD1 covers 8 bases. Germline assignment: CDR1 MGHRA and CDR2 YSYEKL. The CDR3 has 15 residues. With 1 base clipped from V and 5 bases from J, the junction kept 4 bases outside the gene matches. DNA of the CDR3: TGCGCCAGCAGCCAAGGGACAGGGCTGGATCAGCCCCAGCATTTT. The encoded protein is CASSQGTGLDQPQHF.

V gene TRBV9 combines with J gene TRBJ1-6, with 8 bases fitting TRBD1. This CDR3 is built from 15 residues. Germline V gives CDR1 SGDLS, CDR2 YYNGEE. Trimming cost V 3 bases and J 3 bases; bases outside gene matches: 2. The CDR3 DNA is TGTGCCAGCAGCGCCGGGACAGGCTATAATTCACCCCTCCACTTT. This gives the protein CASSAGTGYNSPLHF.

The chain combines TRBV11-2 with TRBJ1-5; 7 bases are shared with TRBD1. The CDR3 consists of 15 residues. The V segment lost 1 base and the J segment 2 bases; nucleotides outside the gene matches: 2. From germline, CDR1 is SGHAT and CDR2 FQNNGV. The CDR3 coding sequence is TGTGCCAGCAGCTTAGGGACAGGCGGCAATCAGCCCCAGCATTTT. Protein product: CASSLGTGGNQPQHF.